The subject of this entry is one TCR beta chain. Its antigen is still unknown. These data come from a study of Ad26.COV2.S vaccination and SARS-CoV-2 variants. General study points: Measurements of TCR breadth and depth may have given underestimates of the total T cell responses.

Treatment given: approximately 18 received Ad26.COV2.S at low or high dose, single or two shots; roughly 5 received placebo; per-sample allocation not given. Samples came from day 63 after the first vaccine or placebo injection. From germline, CDR1 is MNHNS and CDR2 SASEGT. The CDR3 is 19 amino acids. With 2 bases clipped from V and 0 bases from J, the junction kept 12 bases outside the gene matches. The repertoire was sequenced with immunoSEQ multiplex PCR; TCRdb's copy has only in-frame clones and lacks some. The repertoire holds about 390,000 clones, with approximately 86% as singletons. The source is a person between 18 and 65 years old who received the Ad26.COV2.S COVID-19 vaccine or a placebo. This sample comprised peripheral blood, obtained in a trial of Ad26.COV2.S vaccine versus placebo. The genes are TRBV6-1 and TRBJ1-5; 8 bases are shared with TRBD1. The CDR3 sequence: CASSERGRGRRYSNQPQHF. The CDR3 nucleotides read TGTGCCAGCAGTGAAAGGGGCAGGGGGCGAAGATATAGCAATCAGCCCCAGCATTTT.